The 24 T cell receptor beta chains below come from one sample, sequenced in a study of radiotherapy plus CTLA-4 blockade in lung cancer. Repertoires were generated with immunoSEQ multiplex PCR, while TCRdb's copy carries only in-frame clones and drops some. This sample has tens of thousands of clones, with 85% to 90% found just once. The material was peripheral blood, obtained from a patient treated with radiotherapy plus ipilimumab. Every receptor here comes from a human donor with non-small cell lung cancer that progressed on radiotherapy plus ipilimumab.

The gene calls are TRBV29-1 and TRBJ2-3, with D perhaps being TRBD1 or TRBD2 (5 bases each). CDR1 and CDR2 (germline): SQVTM, ANQGSEA. The V end lost 4 bases, the J end lost 1 base, and 9 bases lay between the germline ends. The CDR3 is made up of 13 amino acids. The CDR3 nucleotides read TGCAGCGTTGGGGGGTCGGGCACAGATACGCAGTATTTT. It translates to CSVGGSGTDTQYF.

The chain recombines TRBV27 with TRBJ1-2; D ambiguous. This CDR3 region has 13 residues. Germline V gives CDR1 MNHEY, CDR2 SMNVEV (reference sequence). Trimming took 5 bases from V and 8 from J, leaving 15 bases between them. CDR3 DNA sequence: TGTGCCAGCAGTGACACCGGGAGACGGGGCTACACCTTC. Its translation: CASSDTGRRGYTF.

This chain uses TRBV5-8 with TRBJ2-7; 10 bases line up with TRBD2. CDR3 length: 14 amino acids. Germline values: CDR1 SGHTS, CDR2 YDEGEE. V lost 2 bases to trimming and J lost 5 bases; unmatched junction nucleotides: 4. The chain's CDR3 is CASSFIAGGDEQYF. The CDR3 DNA follows: TGTGCCAGCAGCTTTATAGCGGGAGGTGACGAGCAGTACTTC.

The chain links TRBV7-2 to TRBJ1-6; TRBD1 is a possible D gene (5 bases). Germline V gene sequence: CDR1 SGHTA, CDR2 FQGNSA. The V end was cut by 5 bases, the J end by 9 bases, with 17 bases between. CDR3 length: 15 amino acids. This chain's CDR3 is CASSPLQALGSPLHF. In DNA, the CDR3 is TGTGCCAGCAGCCCCCTACAGGCCCTAGGTTCACCCCTCCACTTT.

The CDR3 region is CSVKVTEAFF. CDR3 bases: TGCAGCGTTAAGGTGACTGAAGCTTTCTTT. The chain couples TRBV29-1 to TRBJ1-1; no clear D gene. Trimming cost V 5 bases and J 5 bases, with 6 bases left between them. CDR1 and CDR2 from the germline V gene are SQVTM and ANQGSEA. CDR3 length: 10 amino acids.

This clone turned up a few times. The genes are TRBV5-4 and TRBJ1-1; D is uncertain. This CDR3 has 17 residues. The germline CDR1 and CDR2 sequences are SGHNT and YYREEE (reference sequence). Trimming pared 2 bases from V and 2 bases from J, leaving 19 bases between. The CDR3 region is CASSFYISGFANTEAFF. The CDR3 nucleotides are TGTGCCAGCAGCTTTTATATCTCGGGTTTCGCTAACACTGAAGCTTTCTTT.

This chain connects TRBV10-1 to TRBJ2-5, with 9 nucleotides matching TRBD1. V lost 0 bases, J lost 1 base, and 6 bases stayed unmatched. Per the germline V gene, CDR1 is WNHNN and CDR2 is SYGVQD (reference sequence). The CDR3 spans 17 residues. CDR3 protein: CASSESGDRDSQETQYF. The CDR3 DNA reads as TGCGCCAGCAGTGAGTCGGGGGACAGGGACTCCCAAGAGACCCAGTACTTC.

The genes are TRBV2 and TRBJ1-5, with D perhaps TRBD1 (6 bases). V dropped 6 bases and J dropped 3 bases, with 15 bases sitting between them. CDR1 is SNHLY and CDR2 is FYNNEI in the germline V gene. The CDR3 length is 15 residues. In nucleotides, the CDR3 is TGTGCCAGCAGAGACGGACAGAAATACAATCAGCCCCAGCATTTT. The encoded protein is CASRDGQKYNQPQHF.

V gene TRBV6-5 combines with J gene TRBJ2-1; D unresolved. The V gene's germline CDR1 is MNHEY and CDR2 SVGAGI. The CDR3 contains 13 residues. Trimming removed 5 bases at V and 4 bases at J, with 9 bases between. The CDR3 DNA reads TGTGCCAGCAGTGCGTCCGGGTACAATGAGCAGTTCTTC. As protein: CASSASGYNEQFF.

The chain is built from TRBV2 and TRBJ2-1; D remains unclear. V was pared by 9 bases and J by 4 bases, with 28 bases between. Looked up from germline, CDR1 is SNHLY and CDR2 is FYNNEI. The CDR3 sequence is 18 residues long. CDR3 nucleotide sequence: TGTGCCAGTTCCCTTCCTTTGACGGCGGCTGATAGTTACAATGAGCAGTTCTTC. Translation: CASSLPLTAADSYNEQFF.

This chain uses TRBV19 with TRBJ2-3, with TRBD1 identical over 7 bases. CDR1 is LNHDA and CDR2 is SQIVND in the germline V gene (reference sequence). Unmatched junction bases numbered 5, after V lost 4 bases and J lost 4 bases. The CDR3 covers 14 residues. CDR3 in amino acids: CASSNRGQADTQYF. The CDR3 region has the DNA TGTGCCAGTAGTAATAGGGGGCAAGCAGATACGCAGTATTTT.

V usage is TRBV2 and J usage is TRBJ1-1; tentatively, D is TRBD1 (5 bases). The CDR3 covers 14 residues. Trimming took off 7 bases at V and 1 base at J, with 13 bases between the two ends. From germline, CDR1 is SNHLY and CDR2 FYNNEI. The CDR3 loop is CASTLRGGNTEAFF. The CDR3 nucleotides read TGTGCCAGCACCCTCCGTGGGGGGAACACTGAAGCTTTCTTT.

This clone has only a few counts. The chain recombines TRBV11-1 with TRBJ2-3; 12 bases are a match to TRBD2. After removal of 6 bases from V and 5 bases from J, the junction contained 6 bases not matched to a gene. Per germline, CDR1 SGHAT and CDR2 FQDESV (reference sequence). The CDR3 sequence is 15 residues long. The CDR3, as DNA: TGTGCCAGCAGAAACCTAGCGGGAGGGCGAGATACGCAGTATTTT. Its protein is CASRNLAGGRDTQYF. Full variable domain (rest looked up from reference TRBV11-1 and TRBJ2-3): EAEVAQSPRYKITEKSQAVAFWCDPISGHATLYWYRQILGQGPELLVQFQDESVVDDSQLPKDRFSAERLKGVDSTLKIQPAELGDSAMYLCASRNLAGGRDTQYFGPGTRLTVL.

J is TRBJ2-2 and V is TRBV6-6; maybe TRBD1 (6 bases). The V gene's germline CDR1 is MNHNY and CDR2 SVGAGI (reference sequence). V dropped 6 bases and J dropped 6 bases, with 17 bases sitting between them. The CDR3 has 15 amino acids. The CDR3 DNA follows: TGTGCCAGCAGCCCACACAGGGATTTGCCCGGGGAGCTGTTTTTT. Its translation: CASSPHRDLPGELFF.

The chain carries TRBV4-1 and TRBJ1-1; possibly TRBD1 for D (6 bases). Germline values: CDR1 MGHRA, CDR2 YSYEKL. The length of the CDR3 is 15 residues. V lost 0 bases and J 5 bases, leaving 13 bases between the germline ends. The CDR3 region has the DNA TGCGCCAGCAGCCAAGAGGGGAGGGGGGCTACTGAAGCTTTCTTT. Its protein product is CASSQEGRGATEAFF.

The chain recombines TRBV11-3 with TRBJ2-1; D might be TRBD1 (6 bases). V was cut by 6 bases and J by 0 bases, with 15 bases left in between. The CDR3 runs 16 residues. Looked up from germline, CDR1 is SGHNT and CDR2 is YENEEA. CDR3 sequence (DNA): TGTGCCAGCAGGACAGGTTCAGATTACTCCTACAATGAGCAGTTCTTC. Protein sequence: CASRTGSDYSYNEQFF.

As to this clone: One end of the junction varies from germline; a read error may be responsible. The CDR3, as DNA: TGTGCCAGCAGCTTAGCGGGGGGGATTTGGATCTTC. It is translated as CASSLAGGIWIF. The chain employs TRBV7-6 and TRBJ2-1, with 7 bases matching TRBD2. The CDR3 is made up of 12 amino acids. Germline V gene sequence: CDR1 SGHVS, CDR2 FNYEAQ.

The rearrangement links TRBV25-1 to TRBJ1-4, with 7 positions matching TRBD1. CDR3 length equals 15 residues. Per the germline V gene, CDR1 is MGHDK and CDR2 is SYGVNS. With 3 bases clipped from V and 3 bases from J, the junction kept 4 bases outside the gene matches. This CDR3 reads CASSERTGANEKLFF. The CDR3 bases are TGTGCCAGCAGTGAGCGGACAGGCGCTAATGAAAAACTGTTTTTT.

This chain connects TRBV25-1 to TRBJ1-6; tentative D call: TRBD1 (5 bases). There are 15 residues in the CDR3. Between the trimmed V and J ends, which lost 1 base and 6 bases, there was a span of 10 bases. CDR1 MGHDK and CDR2 SYGVNS come from the germline V gene. CDR3 in DNA: TGTGCCAGCAGTGAATCTATTCAGGGTAATTCACCCCTCCACTTT. Translated, it gives CASSESIQGNSPLHF. The variable domain in full, with the rest retrieved from reference TRBV25-1 and TRBJ1-6, is EADIYQTPRYLVIGTGKKITLECSQTMGHDKMYWYQQDPGMELHLIHYSYGVNSTEKGDLSSESTVSRIRTEHFPLTLESARPSHTSQYLCASSESIQGNSPLHFGNGTRLTVT.

The J gene is TRBJ1-1, the V gene TRBV5-4; 9 nucleotides align to TRBD1. The ends lost 0 bases at V and 5 bases at J; junction bases unmatched: 11. The CDR3 covers 17 residues. Looked up from germline, CDR1 is SGHNT and CDR2 is YYREEE (reference sequence). CDR3: CASSLDRPGTGFTEAFF. The CDR3 bases are TGTGCCAGCAGCTTGGATCGGCCCGGGACAGGGTTTACTGAAGCTTTCTTT.

The chain couples TRBV7-8 to TRBJ2-1; D is possibly TRBD1 (8 bases). Germline loops: CDR1 SGHVS, CDR2 FQNEAQ. The CDR3 runs 17 residues. Trimming removed 5 bases at V and 1 base at J, with 18 bases between. CDR3 in DNA: TGTGCCAGCAGCCTCCGACACAGGGGGGGTTCCTACAATGAGCAGTTCTTC. Protein sequence: CASSLRHRGGSYNEQFF.

The CDR3 spells CASSLGGGAGQPQHF. CDR3 in DNA: TGCGCCAGCAGCTTGGGAGGGGGCGCAGGGCAGCCCCAGCATTTT. V is TRBV5-1 and J is TRBJ1-5; 7 positions agree with TRBD1. The ends lost 0 bases at V and 7 bases at J; junction bases unmatched: 7. Germline assignment: CDR1 SGHRS and CDR2 YFSETQ. This CDR3 comprises 15 residues.

The rearrangement links TRBV12-5 to TRBJ1-2, with D possibly TRBD1 on 6 matching bases. Per the germline V gene, CDR1 is LGHNT and CDR2 is FRNRAP. This CDR3 is built from 12 residues. Trimming took 2 bases from V and 14 from J, leaving 15 bases between them. Here the CDR3 reads CASGLPTGGSTF. In DNA form, the CDR3 reads TGTGCTAGTGGTTTGCCAACGGGGGGCAGTACCTTC. Full variable domain (outside the CDR3, taken from reference TRBV12-5 and TRBJ1-2): DARVTQTPRHKVTEMGQEVTMRCQPILGHNTVFWYRQTMMQGLELLAYFRNRAPLDDSGMPKDRFSAEMPDATLATLKIQPSEPRDSAVYFCASGLPTGGSTFGSGTRLTVV.

As to this clone: The same CDR3 is also encoded by other DNA sequences in this sample. V gene TRBV5-1 combines with J gene TRBJ2-1, with TRBD2 matching over 8 bases. Germline CDR1 and CDR2: SGHRS and YFSETQ. V shed 2 bases and J 0 bases; nucleotides not matched to a gene: 1. This CDR3 has 15 residues. In DNA form, the CDR3 reads TGCGCCAGCAGCTTAAGCGGGAGCTCCTACAATGAGCAGTTCTTC. It codes for CASSLSGSSYNEQFF.